This T cell receptor (beta chain) was identified during a study of cytomegalovirus exposure and HLA in healthy donors. Background on the study: HLA-typed donors were the source of about 85 million unique TCRs held in an early data release.

V lost 2 bases to trimming and J lost 7 bases; unmatched junction nucleotides: 10. From germline, CDR1 is SGDLS and CDR2 YYNGEE. This CDR3 region has 16 residues. This clone was detected a few times. The target antigen is unknown. Vbeta (60) and Jbeta (13) primers were used in the PCR. Clones were read by immunoSEQ multiplex PCR, and TCRdb kept only the in-frame ones, dropping some. This sample yields 100,000 to 150,000 clones, of which more than 8% are seen a single time; 4.5% to 5.5% belongs to the top ten. Study-level results: Productive rates of about 87% or about 30% were seen for most TCR beta V segments in an earlier analysis. The classifier reportedly diagnosed cytomegalovirus status with high specificity and sensitivity. According to a later analysis, donors in an Asian-associated ancestry cluster reportedly had fewer N-insertions than the 666-donor mean.

This rearrangement joins TRBV9 to TRBJ2-1; TRBD2 aligns across 9 bases. Sequencing used PBMCs. This sequence originates from a man aged 35 to 55 in good health and CMV-seronegative. CDR3 nucleotides: TGTGCCAGCAGCGTTCCCCGGCGGGGGGGAGGGAATGAGCAGTTCTTC. Its translation is CASSVPRRGGGNEQFF.